This T cell receptor (beta chain) was documented in a study of radiotherapy plus CTLA-4 blockade in lung cancer. Study-level findings and limits: Tumor-derived TCR clones expanded in blood after radiotherapy plus ipilimumab.

This CDR3 has 15 residues. Germline CDR1 SGHTA, CDR2 FQGNSA. Deletions cut 5 bases from V and 10 bases from J, with 18 bases between. Concerning this clone itself: What it recognizes is unknown.

The data were produced by immunoSEQ multiplex PCR, yet TCRdb's version contains in-frame clones alone and is incomplete. The sample lists approximately 72,000 clones; roughly three quarters were seen once. The specimen comprised peripheral blood, sampled from a patient treated with radiotherapy plus ipilimumab. This receptor was identified in a human donor with non-small cell lung cancer who had a complete response to radiotherapy plus ipilimumab. This sequence joins TRBV7-2 and TRBJ1-6; D possibly corresponds to TRBD1 (5 bases). The CDR3 here is CASSREAGGGSPLHF. CDR3 nucleotides: TGTGCCAGCAGCCGAGAAGCGGGGGGAGGGTCACCCCTCCACTTT.